The next 27 T cell receptor beta chains were all read from a single sample in a study of T cells in Graves' hyperthyroidism and ophthalmopathy. Researchers amplified the TCR beta CDR3 regions from RNA transcripts. In the first-round RT-PCR of the TCR CDR3, the HTBI primer set was used. In TCRdb, the multiplex PCR reads were re-called with MiXCR into one record per CDR3 protein. Counted here are about 520,000 distinct CDR3 sequences, 20% to 25% occurring once; the ten biggest clones make up around 27%. Sequenced material: blood. These receptors came from a man between 18 and 29 years old with Graves' hyperthyroidism.

The J gene is TRBJ2-7, the V gene TRBV12-3 or TRBV12-4, with a weak D call TRBD1 (5 bases). With 6 bases removed from V and 9 bases from J, the gap between germline ends came to 15 bases. This CDR3 region has 12 residues. The CDR3 DNA is TGTGCCAGCAGCCGCTGGGGCGGCGGGCAGTACTTC. It yields the protein CASSRWGGGQYF.

The chain couples TRBV12-3 or TRBV12-4 to TRBJ1-2; D gene ambiguous. Trimming pared 3 bases from V and 6 bases from J, leaving 8 bases between. The CDR3 runs to 12 residues. CDR3 sequence: CASSFRRDGYTF. The CDR3, as DNA: TGTGCCAGCAGTTTTAGAAGGGATGGCTACACCTTC.

This clonotype was recorded at least ten times. The V and J genes are TRBV7-8 and TRBJ1-2; D is ambiguous. Looked up from germline, CDR1 is SGHVS and CDR2 is FQNEAQ. The CDR3 has 16 residues. The V gene lost 4 bases and the J gene lost 8 bases, with 23 bases spanning the gap. The CDR3 coding sequence is TGTGCCAGCAGCTCCCCAGCGGCCCAGGCCATTCAAGGCTACACCTTC. Protein product: CASSSPAAQAIQGYTF.

Ten or more counts support this clonotype. The J gene is TRBJ2-7, the V gene TRBV12-3 or TRBV12-4, with 10 nucleotides matching TRBD1. This CDR3 is 17 amino acids long. Germline trimming cut 6 bases from V and 3 bases from J; bases unmatched to any gene: 14. In DNA form, the CDR3 reads TGTGCCAGCAGCCTTTTCCCCCCGGGACAGGGGATCTACGAGCAGTACTTC. Residues: CASSLFPPGQGIYEQYF.

This clonotype has ten or more counts. The chain carries TRBV20-1 and TRBJ2-7; 8 bases fit TRBD2. Germline CDR1 and CDR2: DFQATT and SNEGSKA (reference sequence). J gave up 0 bases and V 5 bases, and 15 bases lay outside the gene matches. This CDR3 is built from 17 residues. CDR3 coding DNA: TGCAGTGCTTTTATAGCGGGGAGGGGGTTTAGCTCCTACGAGCAGTACTTC. Residues: CSAFIAGRGFSSYEQYF.

This clonotype was detected many times. The V gene is TRBV12-5, the J gene TRBJ2-7; 11 nucleotides agree with TRBD1. J gave up 4 bases and V 6 bases, and 8 bases lay outside the gene matches. There are 15 residues in the CDR3. Germline values: CDR1 LGHNT, CDR2 FRNRAP. This CDR3 reads CASGRSGTGGYEQYF. The CDR3, as DNA: TGTGCTAGTGGGAGATCCGGGACAGGGGGTTACGAGCAGTACTTC.

This clonotype has ten or more counts. V gene TRBV7-2 combines with J gene TRBJ1-2, with a tentative D call TRBD1 (6 bases). CDR3 length: 15 amino acids. V was pared by 0 bases and J by 4 bases, with 12 bases between. Germline V gene lookup returns CDR1 SGHTA and CDR2 FQGNSA. The CDR3 nucleotides read TGTGCCAGCAGCTTAGCTGGACAGTCTTCCTATGGCTACACCTTC. Translation gives CASSLAGQSSYGYTF. Combining the CDR3 with reference TRBV7-2 and TRBJ1-2 gives the whole variable domain GAGVSQSPSNKVTEKGKDVELRCDPISGHTALYWYRQSLGQGLEFLIYFQGNSAPDKSGLPSDRFSAERTGGSVSTLTIQRTQQEDSAVYLCASSLAGQSSYGYTFGSGTRLTVV.

This clonotype was detected a few times. The gene calls are TRBV7-2 and TRBJ2-7, with 7 bases matching TRBD1. CDR1 SGHTA and CDR2 FQGNSA come from the germline V gene. The CDR3 has 15 amino acids. With V trimmed by 5 bases and J by 3 bases, 10 bases remained unmatched. The DNA of the CDR3 is TGTGCCAGCAGCAACGACCGGACAGGAGTCTACGAGCAGTACTTC. It is translated as CASSNDRTGVYEQYF.

This clonotype was seen at least ten times. This rearrangement joins TRBV12-3 or TRBV12-4 to TRBJ1-3; the match to TRBD1 covers 9 bases. The junction had 13 bases not matched to a gene; V was cut back by 6 bases and J by 4 bases. The length of the CDR3 is 17 residues. The CDR3 coding sequence is TGTGCCAGCAGCAGGGGACTGGGACAGGGAGGAGGAAACACCATATATTTT. It codes for CASSRGLGQGGGNTIYF.

This clonotype was counted many times. This chain connects TRBV24-1 to TRBJ1-2; 9 bases are a match to TRBD1. Germline values: CDR1 KGHDR, CDR2 SFDVKD. V was pared by 7 bases and J by 4 bases, with 3 bases of the junction left unmatched. The CDR3 contains 13 residues. CDR3: CATSGDRVYGYTF. CDR3 sequence (DNA): TGTGCCACCAGCGGGGACAGGGTCTATGGCTACACCTTC.

This clonotype was seen a few times. V and J are TRBV4-1 and TRBJ2-7; tentative D call: TRBD2 (5 bases). The CDR3 spans 13 residues. Germline V CDR1 and CDR2: MGHRA, YSYEKL. The V gene lost 0 bases and the J gene lost 8 bases, with 11 bases spanning the gap. As DNA, the CDR3 is TGCGCCAGCAGCCAAGATCGGGGTTCACAGCAGTACTTC. It translates to CASSQDRGSQQYF.

As for this clonotype: No conserved phenylalanine or tryptophan ends this CDR3, so it is likely a read error. CDR3 protein: CASRYEPRESHGYTY. The CDR3 coding sequence is TGTGCCAGCAGATACGAACCGAGAGAAAGCCATGGCTACACCTAC. This chain connects TRBV12-3 or TRBV12-4 to TRBJ1-2; D unresolved. Between the trimmed V and J ends, which lost 6 bases and 6 bases, there was a span of 20 bases. There are 15 residues in the CDR3.

This CDR3 is CAWSVRGGGEQYF. The CDR3 DNA is TGTGCCTGGAGTGTAAGAGGGGGTGGCGAGCAGTACTTC. The V and J genes are TRBV30 and TRBJ2-7, with a weak D call TRBD1 (6 bases). The V end lost 0 bases, the J end lost 6 bases, and 12 bases lay between the germline ends. This CDR3 contains 13 residues. From germline, CDR1 is GTSNPN and CDR2 SVGIG (reference sequence).

This clonotype was recorded many times. The genes are TRBV7-8 and TRBJ1-3; D gene ambiguous. The ends were cut back, 2 bases at V and 0 bases at J, with 5 bases in the middle. Germline assignment: CDR1 SGHVS and CDR2 FQNEAQ. The CDR3 loop spans 14 amino acids. The CDR3 sequence: CASSLFSSGNTIYF. CDR3 coding DNA: TGTGCCAGCAGCTTATTTAGCTCTGGAAACACCATATATTTT.

This clonotype was detected many times. This chain joins TRBV5-1 and TRBJ1-1, with 9 bases that match TRBD1. V shed 5 bases, J shed 3 bases, and the junction held 8 bases outside the gene matches. Looked up from germline, CDR1 is SGHRS and CDR2 is YFSETQ. The length of the CDR3 is 15 residues. This chain's CDR3 is CASRQWTGEYTEAFF. The DNA of the CDR3 is TGCGCCAGCAGACAATGGACAGGGGAGTACACTGAAGCTTTCTTT.

The sample holds many counts of this clonotype. The chain couples TRBV6-1 to TRBJ1-5; maybe TRBD1 (6 bases). CDR1 and CDR2 (germline): MNHNS, SASEGT. V lost 4 bases and J 4 bases, leaving 11 bases between the germline ends. The CDR3 totals 14 residues. CDR3 coding DNA: TGTGCCAGCAGTGGATTAACAGGGAATCAGCCCCAGCATTTT. This sequence encodes CASSGLTGNQPQHF.

This clonotype came up many times. The J gene is TRBJ1-5, the V gene TRBV20-1, with D unresolved. Between the trimmed V and J ends, which lost 0 bases and 14 bases, there was a span of 11 bases. The CDR3 length is 11 residues. Germline V CDR1 and CDR2: DFQATT, SNEGSKA (reference sequence). CDR3 DNA: TGCAGTGCTAGAGATTGGCCGATCGAGCATTTT. Encoded protein: CSARDWPIEHF.

This chain connects TRBV6-5 to TRBJ2-7, with 10 bases fitting TRBD2. The CDR3 consists of 17 residues. Germline V lookup: CDR1 MNHEY, CDR2 SVGAGI. The V gene end was trimmed by 4 bases and the J gene end by 4 bases; junction bases not matched to a gene: 13. CDR3 in DNA: TGTGCCAGCAGTTTTCTCCCCCTCACTAGCGGGATTTACGAGCAGTACTTC. It translates to CASSFLPLTSGIYEQYF.

The CDR3 DNA follows: TGTGCCAGCAGTGACCGACTTGGAGGCTACACCTTC. This sequence encodes CASSDRLGGYTF. The V call is TRBV12-3 or TRBV12-4, the J call TRBJ1-2; unclear D gene. The CDR3 has 12 amino acids. Trimming left V 5 bases short and J 8 bases short, with 12 bases between.

This clonotype was recorded at least ten times. The chain has TRBV3-1 and TRBJ2-5, with 11 bases lining up with TRBD2. V lost 1 base to trimming and J lost 7 bases; unmatched junction nucleotides: 11. Germline loops: CDR1 LGHDT, CDR2 YNNKEL (reference sequence). This CDR3 has 17 amino acids. This CDR3 is CASSQVASGGLLGTQYF. CDR3 coding DNA: TGTGCCAGCAGCCAAGTGGCTAGCGGGGGGCTTTTAGGGACCCAGTACTTC.

This clonotype has a count of ten or more. The chain is built from TRBV7-2 and TRBJ2-7; weak D call: TRBD1 (5 bases). The CDR3 has 16 residues. V lost 5 bases and J 0 bases, leaving 17 bases between the germline ends. The germline CDR1 and CDR2 sequences are SGHTA and FQGNSA. The CDR3 here is CASSAPQQDPSYEQYF. The CDR3 DNA reads as TGTGCCAGCAGCGCCCCACAACAGGACCCCTCCTACGAGCAGTACTTC.

This clonotype was detected many times. This rearrangement joins TRBV10-2 to TRBJ1-1; no firm D call. Germline values: CDR1 WSHSY, CDR2 SAAADI. V was cut by 2 bases and J by 7 bases, with 11 bases left in between. The CDR3 contains 13 residues. CDR3 in amino acids: CASSEQREGEAFF. CDR3 DNA: TGCGCCAGCAGTGAGCAACGGGAAGGTGAAGCTTTCTTT.

Many counts were recorded for this clonotype. This chain links TRBV6-4 with TRBJ1-5, with D tentatively TRBD1 (5 bases). The germline V gene encodes CDR1 MRHNA and CDR2 SNTAGT. The CDR3 sequence is 13 residues long. V was shortened by 4 bases and J by 4 bases, with 8 bases between the two germline ends. CDR3 bases: TGTGCCAGCAGTGGAGGGGAAAATCAGCCCCAGCATTTT. It encodes CASSGGENQPQHF.

At least ten counts were recorded for this clonotype. The CDR3 sequence: CASSFQGAVAEAFF. CDR3 nucleotides: TGTGCCAGCAGTTTTCAGGGGGCGGTTGCTGAAGCTTTCTTT. The V call is TRBV12-3 or TRBV12-4, the J call TRBJ1-1; TRBD1 agrees at 8 bases. The CDR3 consists of 14 residues. J lost 6 bases, V lost 3 bases, and 6 bases had no gene match.

The chain links TRBV3-1 to TRBJ1-3, with D hard to call. This CDR3 is built from 15 residues. Germline-derived CDR1 and CDR2 are LGHDT and YNNKEL (reference sequence). Trimming removed 1 base from V and 6 bases from J, with 13 bases in between. CDR3 DNA sequence: TGTGCCAGCAGCCAAGGGGTAGCAACGGAAAACACCATATATTTT. As protein: CASSQGVATENTIYF.

This clonotype has a count of ten or more. The genes are TRBV28 and TRBJ2-5; TRBD1 matches at 7 bases. Germline V gene lookup returns CDR1 MDHEN and CDR2 SYDVKM. The CDR3 loop spans 16 amino acids. Trimming cost V 5 bases and J 5 bases; bases outside gene matches: 14. Here the CDR3 reads CASSSIHRGQGETQYF. The CDR3 bases are TGTGCCAGCAGTAGTATTCACAGGGGCCAAGGGGAGACCCAGTACTTC.

This clonotype was seen many times. The rearrangement joins TRBV5-1 to TRBJ2-7; D assignment may be TRBD1 or TRBD2 (5 bases each). The CDR3 has 14 amino acids. Germline CDR1 SGHRS, CDR2 YFSETQ. The V gene lost 0 bases and the J gene lost 2 bases, with 9 bases spanning the gap. The CDR3 loop is CASSLVGTTYEQYF. In nucleotides, the CDR3 is TGCGCCAGCAGCTTGGTCGGGACGACCTACGAGCAGTACTTC.